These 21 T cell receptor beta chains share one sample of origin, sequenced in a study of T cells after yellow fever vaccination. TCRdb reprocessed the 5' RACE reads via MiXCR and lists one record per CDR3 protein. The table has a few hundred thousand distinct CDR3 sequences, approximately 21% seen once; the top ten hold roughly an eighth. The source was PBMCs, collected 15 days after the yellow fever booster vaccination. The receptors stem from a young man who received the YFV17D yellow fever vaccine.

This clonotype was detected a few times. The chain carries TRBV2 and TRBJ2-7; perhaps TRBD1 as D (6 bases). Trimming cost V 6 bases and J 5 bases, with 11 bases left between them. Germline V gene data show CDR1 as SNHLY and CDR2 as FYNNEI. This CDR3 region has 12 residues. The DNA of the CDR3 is TGTGCCAGCAGAGAGGGGGTCGACGAGCAGTACTTC. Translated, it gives CASREGVDEQYF.

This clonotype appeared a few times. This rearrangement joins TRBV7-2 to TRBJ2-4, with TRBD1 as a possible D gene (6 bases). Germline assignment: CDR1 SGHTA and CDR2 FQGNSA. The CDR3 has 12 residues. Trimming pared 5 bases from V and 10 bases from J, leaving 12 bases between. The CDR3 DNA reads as TGTGCCAGCAGCCAGACTGACAGGATTCAGTACTTC. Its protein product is CASSQTDRIQYF.

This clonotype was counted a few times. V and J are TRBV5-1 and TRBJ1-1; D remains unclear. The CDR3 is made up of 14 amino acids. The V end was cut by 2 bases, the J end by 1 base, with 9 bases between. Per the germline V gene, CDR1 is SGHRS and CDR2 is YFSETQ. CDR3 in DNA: TGCGCCAGCAGCTTAAGGATCAGGAACACTGAAGCTTTCTTT. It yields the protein CASSLRIRNTEAFF.

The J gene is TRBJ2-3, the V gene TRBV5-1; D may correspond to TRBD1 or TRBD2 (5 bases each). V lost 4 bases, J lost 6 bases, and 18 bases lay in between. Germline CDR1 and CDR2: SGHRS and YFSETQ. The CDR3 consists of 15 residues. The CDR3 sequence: CASSLGVHSQDTQYF. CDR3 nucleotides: TGCGCCAGCAGCCTGGGGGTCCACTCACAGGATACGCAGTATTTT.

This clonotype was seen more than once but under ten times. CDR3 DNA: TGCGCCAGCAGCTATAGCGGTGAAGCCTACAATGAGCAGTTCTTC. Translation gives CASSYSGEAYNEQFF. The rearrangement links TRBV5-1 to TRBJ2-1, with D perhaps matching TRBD2 (6 bases). Germline V lookup: CDR1 SGHRS, CDR2 YFSETQ. Trimming shortened V by 3 bases and J by 2 bases, and 12 bases separated the two germline ends. The CDR3 runs to 15 residues.

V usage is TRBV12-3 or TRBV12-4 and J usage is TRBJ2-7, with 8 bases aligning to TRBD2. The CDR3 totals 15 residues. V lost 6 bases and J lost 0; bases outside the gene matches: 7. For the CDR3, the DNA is TGTGCCAGCAGCGCCGGGGGGGACCTCTCCTACGAGCAGTACTTC. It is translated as CASSAGGDLSYEQYF.

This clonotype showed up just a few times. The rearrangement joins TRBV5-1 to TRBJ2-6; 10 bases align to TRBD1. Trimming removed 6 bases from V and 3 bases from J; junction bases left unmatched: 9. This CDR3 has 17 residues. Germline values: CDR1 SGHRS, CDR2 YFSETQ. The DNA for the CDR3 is TGCGCCAGCAATCCGGGACAGGGGATTGTTGGGGCCAACGTCCTGACTTTC. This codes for CASNPGQGIVGANVLTF.

CDR3 residues: CSAQTSGSIGYNEQFF. CDR3 nucleotide sequence: TGCAGTGCCCAGACTAGCGGGAGTATAGGGTACAATGAGCAGTTCTTC. The chain joins TRBV20-1 to TRBJ2-1, with 12 bases identical to TRBD2. V lost 6 bases and J lost 4; bases outside the gene matches: 10. Germline V gene lookup returns CDR1 DFQATT and CDR2 SNEGSKA (reference sequence). The CDR3 contains 16 residues.

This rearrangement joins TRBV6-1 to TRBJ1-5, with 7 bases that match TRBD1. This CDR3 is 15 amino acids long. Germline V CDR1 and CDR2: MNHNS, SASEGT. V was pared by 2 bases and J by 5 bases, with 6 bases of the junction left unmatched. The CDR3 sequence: CASSEWGGGDQPQHF. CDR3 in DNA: TGTGCCAGCAGTGAATGGGGAGGGGGCGATCAGCCCCAGCATTTT.

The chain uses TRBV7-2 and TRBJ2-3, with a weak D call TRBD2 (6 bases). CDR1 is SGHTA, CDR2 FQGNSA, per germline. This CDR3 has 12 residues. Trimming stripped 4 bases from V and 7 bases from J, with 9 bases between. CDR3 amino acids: CASSSDYYTQYF. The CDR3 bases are TGTGCCAGCAGCTCGGACTATTATACGCAGTATTTT.

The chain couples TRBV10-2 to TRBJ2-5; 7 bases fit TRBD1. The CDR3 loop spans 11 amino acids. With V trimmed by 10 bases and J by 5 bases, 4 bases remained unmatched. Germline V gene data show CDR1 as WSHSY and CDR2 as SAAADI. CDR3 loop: CATGTVETQYF. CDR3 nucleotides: TGCGCCACCGGGACAGTCGAGACCCAGTACTTC.

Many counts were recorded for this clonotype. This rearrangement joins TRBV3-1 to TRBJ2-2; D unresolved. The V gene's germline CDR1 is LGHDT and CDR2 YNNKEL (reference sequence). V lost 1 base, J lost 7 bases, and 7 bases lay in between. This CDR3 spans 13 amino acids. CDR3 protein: CASSQGYSGELFF. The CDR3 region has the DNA TGTGCCAGCAGCCAAGGGTATAGCGGGGAGCTGTTTTTT.

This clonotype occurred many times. DNA for the CDR3: TGTGCCACCAGCAGAGAAACGGCAAATACGCAGTATTTT. Protein: CATSRETANTQYF. The rearrangement joins TRBV15 to TRBJ2-3; D call uncertain. The CDR3 covers 13 residues. The germline V gene encodes CDR1 LNHNV and CDR2 YYDKDF (reference sequence). Trimming pared 0 bases from V and 7 bases from J, leaving 8 bases between.

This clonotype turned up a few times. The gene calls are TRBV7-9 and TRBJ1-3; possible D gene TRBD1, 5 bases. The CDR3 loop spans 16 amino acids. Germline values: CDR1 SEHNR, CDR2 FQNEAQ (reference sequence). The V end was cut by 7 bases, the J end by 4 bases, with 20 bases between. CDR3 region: CASTETPGVRGNTIYF. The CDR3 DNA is TGTGCCAGCACCGAAACGCCGGGGGTAAGAGGAAACACCATATATTTT.

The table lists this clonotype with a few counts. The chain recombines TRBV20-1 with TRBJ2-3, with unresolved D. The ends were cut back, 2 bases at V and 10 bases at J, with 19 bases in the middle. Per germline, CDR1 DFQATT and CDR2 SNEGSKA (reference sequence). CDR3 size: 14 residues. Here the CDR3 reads CSARNRALVVAQYF. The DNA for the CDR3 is TGCAGTGCTAGAAACCGCGCTCTAGTAGTGGCGCAGTATTTT.

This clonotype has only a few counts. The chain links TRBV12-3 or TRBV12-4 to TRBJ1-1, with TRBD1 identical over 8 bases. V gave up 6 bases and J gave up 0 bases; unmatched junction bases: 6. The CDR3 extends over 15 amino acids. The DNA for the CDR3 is TGTGCCAGCAGGCCACCAGGGGGCTTGAACACTGAAGCTTTCTTT. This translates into CASRPPGGLNTEAFF.

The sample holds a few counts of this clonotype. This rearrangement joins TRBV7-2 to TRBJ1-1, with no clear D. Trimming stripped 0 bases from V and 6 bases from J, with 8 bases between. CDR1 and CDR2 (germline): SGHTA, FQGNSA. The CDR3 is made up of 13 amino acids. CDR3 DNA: TGTGCCAGCAGCTTAGCGAGGACCCCTGAAGCTTTCTTT. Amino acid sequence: CASSLARTPEAFF.

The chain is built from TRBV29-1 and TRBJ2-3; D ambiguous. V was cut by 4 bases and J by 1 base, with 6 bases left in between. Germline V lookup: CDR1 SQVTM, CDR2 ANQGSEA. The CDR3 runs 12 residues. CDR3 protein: CSVVEGTDTQYF. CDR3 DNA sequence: TGCAGCGTTGTGGAAGGCACAGATACGCAGTATTTT.

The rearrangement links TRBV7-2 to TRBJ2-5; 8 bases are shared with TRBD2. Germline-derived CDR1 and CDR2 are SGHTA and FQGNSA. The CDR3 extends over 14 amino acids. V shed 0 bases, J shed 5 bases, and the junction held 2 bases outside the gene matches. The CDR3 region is CASSLASGKETQYF. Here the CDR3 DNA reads TGTGCCAGCAGCTTAGCTAGCGGGAAGGAGACCCAGTACTTC.

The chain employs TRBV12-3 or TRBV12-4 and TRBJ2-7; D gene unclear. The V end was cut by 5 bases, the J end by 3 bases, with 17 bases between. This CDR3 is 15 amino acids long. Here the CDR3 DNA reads TGTGCCAGCAGTGATAAGGCCCGAACTAACTACGAGCAGTACTTC. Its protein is CASSDKARTNYEQYF.

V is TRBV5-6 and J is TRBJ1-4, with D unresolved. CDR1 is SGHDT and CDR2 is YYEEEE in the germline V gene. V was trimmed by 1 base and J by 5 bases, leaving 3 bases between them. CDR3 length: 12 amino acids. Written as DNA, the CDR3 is TGTGCCAGCAGCTTGCCCAATGAAAAACTGTTTTTT. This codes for CASSLPNEKLFF.